This T cell receptor (beta chain) stems from a study of long-term antiretroviral therapy in people with HIV. V was shortened by 3 bases and J by 7 bases, with 12 bases between the two germline ends. The germline CDR1 and CDR2 sequences are SNHLY and FYNNEI. CDR3 length: 13 residues. Survey-level immunoSEQ v3.0 assays were run. TCRdb keeps only in-frame clones here, not all; method: immunoSEQ multiplex PCR. The sample consists of tens of thousands of clones, 70% to 90% of them appearing once. The sample here was unsorted PBMCs, taken 1.1 years after starting antiretroviral therapy. This sequence originates from a man aged 18 to 35 with HIV. The genes are TRBV2 and TRBJ2-5, with no clear D. CDR3 residues: CASSDVRSGTQYF. The CDR3 nucleotides read TGTGCCAGCAGTGATGTTCGGTCTGGGACCCAGTACTTC. Full variable domain (missing parts from reference TRBV2 and TRBJ2-5): EPEVTQTPSHQVTQMGQEVILRCVPISNHLYFYWYRQILGQKVEFLVSFYNNEISEKSEIFDDQFSVERPDGSNFTLKIRSTKLEDSAMYFCASSDVRSGTQYFGPGTRLLVL.